This entry lists 29 T cell receptor beta chains sequenced from one sample in a study of blood T cell repertoires in COVID-19. The table came from immunoSEQ multiplex PCR; TCRdb's copy has only in-frame clones and leaves some out. Of more than 150,000 clones in the sample, 80% to 90% are singletons; the top ten hold roughly 8.2%. Sequencing was done on a sample of peripheral blood. The source of these receptors is a man in his sixties with acute or convalescent COVID-19.

This chain connects TRBV7-3 to TRBJ2-1; 8 positions match TRBD2. Losses at the gene ends were 3 bases for V and 4 bases for J; bases not matched to a gene: 2. CDR1 is SGHTA, CDR2 FQGTGA, per germline. The CDR3 consists of 14 residues. The CDR3 spells CASSFSGGYNEQFF. The CDR3 DNA is TGTGCCAGCAGCTTCTCGGGAGGGTACAATGAGCAGTTCTTC.

V gene TRBV15 combines with J gene TRBJ1-5; D uncertain. The CDR3 has 15 amino acids. Per the germline V gene, CDR1 is LNHNV and CDR2 is YYDKDF (reference sequence). The V end was cut by 0 bases, the J end by 7 bases, with 13 bases between. The CDR3: CATSRDYPRGQPQHF. CDR3 bases: TGTGCCACCAGCAGAGATTACCCCCGGGGACAGCCCCAGCATTTT.

The CDR3 protein is CASSYSNPREYGQYF. The CDR3 nucleotides are TGTGCCAGCAGTTACTCGAATCCACGGGAGTATGGGCAGTACTTC. The chain links TRBV6-6 to TRBJ2-7, with D possibly TRBD2 on 6 matching bases. CDR1 MNHNY and CDR2 SVGAGI come from the germline V gene (reference sequence). The V end lost 0 bases, the J end lost 9 bases, and 18 bases lay between the germline ends. This CDR3 has 15 amino acids.

The genes are TRBV6-1 and TRBJ2-1; 8 bases match TRBD1. V dropped 3 bases and J dropped 12; count of bases not matched to a gene: 10. CDR1 is MNHNS, CDR2 SASEGT, per germline. The CDR3 runs to 14 residues. The CDR3 loop reads CASSDGLDRAMQFF. Here the CDR3 DNA reads TGTGCCAGCAGTGATGGGTTGGACAGGGCCATGCAGTTCTTC.

The chain combines TRBV2 with TRBJ1-2, with 9 bases fitting TRBD1. The CDR3 spans 14 residues. CDR1 SNHLY and CDR2 FYNNEI come from the germline V gene. V trimming: 4 bases; J trimming: 8 bases; junction bases outside the gene matches: 8. This CDR3 is CASSGPGTGNGYTF. CDR3 DNA: TGTGCCAGCAGTGGTCCCGGGACAGGGAACGGCTACACCTTC.

V and J are TRBV28 and TRBJ2-7; possibly TRBD2 for D (5 bases). This CDR3 contains 11 residues. Germline V gene sequence: CDR1 MDHEN, CDR2 SYDVKM. V was trimmed by 2 bases and J by 7 bases, leaving 6 bases between them. Here the CDR3 DNA reads TGTGCCAGCAGTTTAAGAGGGGAGCAGTACTTC. This translates into CASSLRGEQYF.

The V gene is TRBV19, the J gene TRBJ1-4; D is unclear. CDR1 and CDR2 (germline): LNHDA, SQIVND (reference sequence). Between the trimmed V and J ends, which lost 5 bases and 4 bases, there was a span of 14 bases. The length of the CDR3 is 15 residues. CDR3 region: CASSPLDGYNEKLFF. CDR3 nucleotides: TGTGCCAGTAGTCCCCTAGACGGATATAATGAAAAACTGTTTTTT.

The chain joins TRBV18 to TRBJ1-2; D is uncertain. Looked up from germline, CDR1 is KGHSH and CDR2 is LQKENI. V shed 2 bases and J shed 0 bases, with 7 bases lying between them. The CDR3 length is 14 residues. The DNA of the CDR3 is TGTGCCAGCTCACCAGCAGCGGCTAACTATGGCTACACCTTC. Its protein is CASSPAAANYGYTF. Variable domain in full (rest from reference TRBV18 and TRBJ1-2): NAGVMQNPRHLVRRRGQEARLRCSPMKGHSHVYWYRQLPEEGLKFMVYLQKENIIDESGMPKERFSAEFPKEGPSILRIQQVVRGDSAAYFCASSPAAANYGYTFGSGTRLTVV.

The V call is TRBV13, the J call TRBJ2-4, with 7 bases lining up with TRBD2. The CDR3 covers 16 residues. Germline assignment: CDR1 PRHDT and CDR2 FYEKMQ (reference sequence). V shed 4 bases and J 3 bases; nucleotides not matched to a gene: 9. This CDR3 reads CASSYRGGSGKNIQYF. The CDR3 DNA reads as TGTGCCAGCAGCTATAGAGGCGGGAGCGGCAAAAACATTCAGTACTTC. Complete variable domain (other parts from reference TRBV13 and TRBJ2-4): AAGVIQSPRHLIKEKRETATLKCYPIPRHDTVYWYQQGPGQDPQFLISFYEKMQSDKGSIPDRFSAQQFSDYHSELNMSSLELGDSALYFCASSYRGGSGKNIQYFGAGTRLSVL.

The rearrangement joins TRBV6-6 to TRBJ1-5; D unclear. V was pared by 6 bases and J by 0 bases, with 12 bases between. The CDR3 runs 15 residues. Germline assignment: CDR1 MNHNY and CDR2 SVGAGI (reference sequence). The DNA for the CDR3 is TGTGCCAGCAGCTCCTCGGCGGGTAGCAATCAGCCCCAGCATTTT. Residues: CASSSSAGSNQPQHF.

The chain links TRBV4-1 to TRBJ2-5, with 10 nucleotides matching TRBD2. The germline V gene encodes CDR1 MGHRA and CDR2 YSYEKL. Trimming took 1 base from V and 4 from J; bases not matched to a gene: 9. The CDR3 length is 17 residues. CDR3 in DNA: TGCGCCAGCAGCCAAGTGGCTAGCGGGAGCGGGGGAGAGACCCAGTACTTC. Translation: CASSQVASGSGGETQYF.

This chain uses TRBV5-8 with TRBJ1-1; 7 bases align to TRBD1. This CDR3 spans 16 amino acids. V lost 0 bases to trimming and J lost 5 bases; unmatched junction nucleotides: 10. Germline V gives CDR1 SGHTS, CDR2 YDEGEE. CDR3 DNA: TGTGCCAGCAGCTTGGGTAGGGGGCGAGGAGGAACTGAAGCTTTCTTT. Protein product: CASSLGRGRGGTEAFF.

This clone was counted once. V is TRBV29-1 and J is TRBJ2-5; a possible D gene is TRBD1 (5 bases). CDR1 is SQVTM, CDR2 ANQGSEA, per germline. V was pared by 2 bases and J by 3 bases, with 10 bases between. CDR3 length equals 13 residues. The CDR3 protein is CSVEPGAKETQYF. DNA of the CDR3: TGCAGCGTTGAACCTGGGGCAAAAGAGACCCAGTACTTC.

A single count supports this clone. The genes are TRBV5-1 and TRBJ1-6; maybe TRBD1 (5 bases). Germline loops: CDR1 SGHRS, CDR2 YFSETQ. The CDR3 consists of 15 residues. V dropped 0 bases and J dropped 8 bases, with 12 bases sitting between them. The CDR3 DNA reads as TGCGCCAGCAGCTTGGGCAGGGTTGAGGATTCACCCCTCCACTTT. Encoded protein: CASSLGRVEDSPLHF. Together with reference TRBV5-1 and TRBJ1-6, the CDR3 gives the full variable domain: KAGVTQTPRYLIKTRGQQVTLSCSPISGHRSVSWYQQTPGQGLQFLFEYFSETQRNKGNFPGRFSGRQFSNSRSEMNVSTLELGDSALYLCASSLGRVEDSPLHFGNGTRLTVT.

This CDR3 reads CASSSILGETDTQYF. The CDR3 nucleotides are TGTGCCAGCAGTTCGATTTTGGGAGAGACAGATACGCAGTATTTT. The J gene is TRBJ2-3, the V gene TRBV7-6; the D gene is possibly TRBD2 (5 bases). This CDR3 is 15 amino acids long. Germline CDR1 and CDR2: SGHVS and FNYEAQ. Between the trimmed V and J ends, which lost 6 bases and 3 bases, there was a span of 16 bases. The variable domain in full, with the rest retrieved from reference TRBV7-6 and TRBJ2-3, is GAGVSQSPRYKVTKRGQDVALRCDPISGHVSLYWYRQALGQGPEFLTYFNYEAQQDKSGLPNDRFSAERPEGSISTLTIQRTEQRDSAMYRCASSSILGETDTQYFGPGTRLTVL.

In nucleotides, the CDR3 is TGCGCCAGCAGCTTGGGCAGGACTAGCGGGTTAAACAATGAGCAGTTCTTC. Protein sequence: CASSLGRTSGLNNEQFF. J is TRBJ2-1 and V is TRBV5-1; 11 bases align to TRBD2. Germline CDR1 and CDR2: SGHRS and YFSETQ. With 0 bases clipped from V and 5 bases from J, the junction kept 7 bases outside the gene matches. The CDR3 is made up of 17 amino acids.

The chain uses TRBV2 and TRBJ1-2; a weak D match, TRBD1 (6 bases). The CDR3 is made up of 14 amino acids. The germline CDR1 and CDR2 sequences are SNHLY and FYNNEI. V was trimmed by 6 bases and J by 2 bases, leaving 13 bases between them. The DNA of the CDR3 is TGTGCCAGCAGGAGACAGGAGAGGAACTATGGCTACACCTTC. Translation gives CASRRQERNYGYTF.

This chain joins TRBV28 and TRBJ2-2, with TRBD2 matching 11 bases. CDR1 is MDHEN, CDR2 SYDVKM, per germline. This CDR3 is 16 amino acids long. The V segment lost 4 bases and the J segment 5 bases; nucleotides outside the gene matches: 6. CDR3 protein: CASSSPGLAVTGELFF. DNA of the CDR3: TGTGCCAGCAGTTCTCCGGGACTAGCGGTTACCGGGGAGCTGTTTTTT.

The CDR3 bases are TGTGCCAGCAGCCCCCAACTAGCGGGATTCGGCAATGAGCAGTTCTTC. The encoded protein is CASSPQLAGFGNEQFF. This chain uses TRBV3-1 (or the pseudogene TRBV3-2) with TRBJ2-1; TRBD2 aligns across 10 bases. V trimming: 4 bases; J trimming: 6 bases; junction bases outside the gene matches: 9. Germline V gene lookup returns CDR1 LGHDT and CDR2 YNNKEL (reference sequence). The CDR3 is made up of 16 amino acids.

The chain employs TRBV11-2 and TRBJ2-1; D might be TRBD1 (6 bases). The germline V gene encodes CDR1 SGHAT and CDR2 FQNNGV. V was pared by 5 bases and J by 4 bases, with 9 bases between. The CDR3 has 13 amino acids. CDR3 amino acids: CASSLGQYNEQFF. The CDR3 DNA follows: TGTGCCAGCAGCCTTGGACAGTACAATGAGCAGTTCTTC. Supplemented by reference TRBV11-2 and TRBJ2-1, the full variable domain reads EAGVAQSPRYKIIEKRQSVAFWCNPISGHATLYWYQQILGQGPKLLIQFQNNGVVDDSQLPKDRFSAERLKGVDSTLKIQPAKLEDSAVYLCASSLGQYNEQFFGPGTRLTVL.

The chain couples TRBV5-5 to TRBJ1-5, with 10 positions matching TRBD1. The CDR3 loop spans 14 amino acids. In germline, CDR1 is SGHKS, CDR2 YYEKEE (reference sequence). With 7 bases clipped from V and 5 bases from J, the junction kept 6 bases outside the gene matches. The CDR3 loop reads CASDPGTGDQPQHF. The DNA of the CDR3 is TGTGCCAGCGACCCCGGGACAGGGGATCAGCCCCAGCATTTT.

The sample holds a few counts of this clone. The same CDR3 is also encoded by other DNA sequences in this sample. The V and J genes are TRBV5-1 and TRBJ2-3; 9 bases fit TRBD2. From germline, CDR1 is SGHRS and CDR2 YFSETQ. With V trimmed by 0 bases and J by 0 bases, 2 bases remained unmatched. CDR3 length: 16 amino acids. CDR3 amino acids: CASSLGLAASTDTQYF. CDR3 DNA: TGCGCCAGCAGCTTGGGACTAGCGGCCAGCACAGATACGCAGTATTTT.

This chain connects TRBV6-6 to TRBJ1-5; a possible D gene is TRBD1 (5 bases). This CDR3 has 14 residues. V dropped 5 bases and J dropped 6 bases, with 14 bases sitting between them. Germline CDR1 and CDR2: MNHNY and SVGAGI (reference sequence). CDR3: CASSRGGNIQPQHF. CDR3 DNA sequence: TGTGCCAGCAGTCGGGGGGGGAACATTCAGCCCCAGCATTTT.

The V and J genes are TRBV7-3 and TRBJ1-1; 7 bases align to TRBD1. V shed 5 bases, J shed 4 bases, and the junction held 7 bases outside the gene matches. Germline V lookup: CDR1 SGHTA, CDR2 FQGTGA. The CDR3 length is 14 residues. CDR3 nucleotides: TGTGCCAGCAGCCTCCAGGGGGAGTTCACTGAAGCTTTCTTT. As protein: CASSLQGEFTEAFF.

The chain has TRBV7-2 and TRBJ2-1; tentative D call: TRBD1 (6 bases). V lost 5 bases to trimming and J lost 2 bases, with 10 bases between them. Looked up from germline, CDR1 is SGHTA and CDR2 is FQGNSA. The length of the CDR3 is 14 residues. Here the CDR3 DNA reads TGTGCCAGCAGCCTCAGGGGTCCCTACAATGAGCAGTTCTTC. Protein product: CASSLRGPYNEQFF.

V and J are TRBV25-1 and TRBJ2-1, with 8 bases fitting TRBD1. Germline lookup yields CDR1 MGHDK and CDR2 SYGVNS. The CDR3 spans 16 residues. V lost 3 bases and J lost 1; bases outside the gene matches: 5. The CDR3 DNA sequence: TGTGCCAGCAGTGAGGGGACAGGTTGTTCCTACAATGAGCAGTTCTTC. This sequence encodes CASSEGTGCSYNEQFF.

The V call is TRBV4-2, the J call TRBJ2-7, with D perhaps TRBD1 (6 bases). This CDR3 region has 15 residues. Germline V gene data show CDR1 as LGHNA and CDR2 as YNFKEQ. V was clipped by 4 bases and J by 2 bases, with 15 bases between them. CDR3 DNA sequence: TGTGCCAGCAGCCCGCCATTGGACAGTCCCTACGAGCAGTACTTC. Protein: CASSPPLDSPYEQYF.

The chain recombines TRBV7-6 with TRBJ2-2, with 10 bases fitting TRBD1. Germline V gives CDR1 SGHVS, CDR2 FNYEAQ. CDR3 length equals 16 residues. J lost 7 bases, V lost 1 base, and 6 bases had no gene match. DNA of the CDR3: TGTGCCAGCAGCTTAGGGGACAGGGGACGTTTCGGGGAGCTGTTTTTT. As protein: CASSLGDRGRFGELFF.

This clone has just one count. The rearrangement joins TRBV28 to TRBJ2-1, with a tentative D call TRBD1 (5 bases). The V gene's germline CDR1 is MDHEN and CDR2 SYDVKM. V was trimmed by 3 bases and J by 5 bases, leaving 8 bases between them. This CDR3 has 13 amino acids. The CDR3 bases are TGTGCCAGCAGTTTGGACATGAACAATGAGCAGTTCTTC. Amino acids: CASSLDMNNEQFF.